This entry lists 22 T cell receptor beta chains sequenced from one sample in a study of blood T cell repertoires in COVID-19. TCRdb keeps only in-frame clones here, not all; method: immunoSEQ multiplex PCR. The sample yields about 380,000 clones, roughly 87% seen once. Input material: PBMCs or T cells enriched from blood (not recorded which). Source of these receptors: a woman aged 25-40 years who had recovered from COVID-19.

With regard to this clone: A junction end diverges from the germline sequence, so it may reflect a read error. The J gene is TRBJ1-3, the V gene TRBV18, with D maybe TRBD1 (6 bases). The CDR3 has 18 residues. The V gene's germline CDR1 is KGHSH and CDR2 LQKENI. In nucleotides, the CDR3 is TGTGCCAGCTCCCCACGGGGGGGCAGCTCCATCTCTGGAAACACCATATATTTT. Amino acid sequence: CASSPRGGSSISGNTIYF.

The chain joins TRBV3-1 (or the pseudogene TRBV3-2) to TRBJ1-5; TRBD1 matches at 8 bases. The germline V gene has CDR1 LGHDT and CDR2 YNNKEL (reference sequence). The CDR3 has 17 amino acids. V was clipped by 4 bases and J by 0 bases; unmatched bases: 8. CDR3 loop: CASSPGTGTYSNQPQHF. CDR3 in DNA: TGTGCCAGCAGCCCAGGGACAGGTACTTATAGCAATCAGCCCCAGCATTTT.

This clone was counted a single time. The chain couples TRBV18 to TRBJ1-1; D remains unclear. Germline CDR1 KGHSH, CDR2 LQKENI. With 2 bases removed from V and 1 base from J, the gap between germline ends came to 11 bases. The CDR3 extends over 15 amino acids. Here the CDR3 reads CASSPSYGGNTEAFF. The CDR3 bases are TGTGCCAGCTCACCATCCTACGGAGGGAACACTGAAGCTTTCTTT.

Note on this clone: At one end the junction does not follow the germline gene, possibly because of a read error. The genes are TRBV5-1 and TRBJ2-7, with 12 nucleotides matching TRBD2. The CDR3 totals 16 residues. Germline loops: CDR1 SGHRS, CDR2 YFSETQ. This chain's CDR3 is CATSAQTSGSGYEQYF. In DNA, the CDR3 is TGCGCCACCAGCGCACAGACTAGCGGGAGTGGATACGAGCAGTACTTC.

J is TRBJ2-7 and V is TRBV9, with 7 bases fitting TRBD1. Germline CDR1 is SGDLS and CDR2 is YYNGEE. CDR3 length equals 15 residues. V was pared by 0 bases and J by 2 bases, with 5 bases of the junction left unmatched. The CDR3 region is CASSVEGTVPYEQYF. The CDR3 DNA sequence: TGTGCCAGCAGCGTAGAAGGGACAGTTCCCTACGAGCAGTACTTC.

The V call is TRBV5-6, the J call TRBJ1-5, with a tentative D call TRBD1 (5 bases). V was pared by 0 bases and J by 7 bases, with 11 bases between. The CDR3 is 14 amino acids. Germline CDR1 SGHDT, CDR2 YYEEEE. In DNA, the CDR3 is TGTGCCAGCAGCTTGGGGAGGGGCGGGCAGCCCCAGCATTTT. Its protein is CASSLGRGGQPQHF. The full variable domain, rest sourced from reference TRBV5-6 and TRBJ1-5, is DAGVTQSPTHLIKTRGQQVTLRCSPKSGHDTVSWYQQALGQGPQFIFQYYEEEERQRGNFPDRFSGHQFPNYSSELNVNALLLGDSALYLCASSLGRGGQPQHFGDGTRLSIL.

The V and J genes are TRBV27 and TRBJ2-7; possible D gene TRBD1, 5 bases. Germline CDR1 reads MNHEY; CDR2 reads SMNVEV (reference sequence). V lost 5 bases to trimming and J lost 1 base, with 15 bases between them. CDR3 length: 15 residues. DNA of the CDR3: TGTGCCAGCAGTCCAGACAGAGTTCGATCCTACGAGCAGTACTTC. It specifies CASSPDRVRSYEQYF.

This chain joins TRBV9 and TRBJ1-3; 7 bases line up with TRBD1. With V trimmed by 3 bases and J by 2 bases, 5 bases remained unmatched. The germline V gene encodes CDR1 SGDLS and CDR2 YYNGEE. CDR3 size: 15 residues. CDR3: CASSANQGAGNTIYF. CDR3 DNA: TGTGCCAGCAGCGCAAATCAGGGGGCTGGAAACACCATATATTTT.

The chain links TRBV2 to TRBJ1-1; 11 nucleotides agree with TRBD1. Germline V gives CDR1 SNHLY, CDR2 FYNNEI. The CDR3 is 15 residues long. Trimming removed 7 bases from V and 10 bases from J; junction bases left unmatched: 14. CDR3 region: CASTSPGTGGQGAFF. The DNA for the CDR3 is TGTGCCAGCACTAGTCCCGGGACAGGGGGTCAAGGAGCTTTCTTT.

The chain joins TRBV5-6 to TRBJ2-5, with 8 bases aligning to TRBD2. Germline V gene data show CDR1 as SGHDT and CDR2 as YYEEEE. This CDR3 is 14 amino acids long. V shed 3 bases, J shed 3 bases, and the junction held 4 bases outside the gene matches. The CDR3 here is CASSSREGEETQYF. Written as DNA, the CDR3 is TGTGCCAGCAGCTCCCGGGAGGGGGAAGAGACCCAGTACTTC.

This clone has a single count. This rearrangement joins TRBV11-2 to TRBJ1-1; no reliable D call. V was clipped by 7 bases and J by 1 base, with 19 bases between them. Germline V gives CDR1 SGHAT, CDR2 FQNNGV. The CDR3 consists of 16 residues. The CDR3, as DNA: TGTGCCAGCACCCCCGTTTATAGCCGGCGGAACACTGAAGCTTTCTTT. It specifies CASTPVYSRRNTEAFF.

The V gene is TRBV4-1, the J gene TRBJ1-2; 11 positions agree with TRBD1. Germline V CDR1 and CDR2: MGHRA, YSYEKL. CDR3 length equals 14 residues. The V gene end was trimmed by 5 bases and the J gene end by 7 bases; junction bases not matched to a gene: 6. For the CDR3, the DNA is TGCGCCAGCAGCTACGGACAGGGGGCGGGTGGCTACACCTTC. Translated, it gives CASSYGQGAGGYTF.

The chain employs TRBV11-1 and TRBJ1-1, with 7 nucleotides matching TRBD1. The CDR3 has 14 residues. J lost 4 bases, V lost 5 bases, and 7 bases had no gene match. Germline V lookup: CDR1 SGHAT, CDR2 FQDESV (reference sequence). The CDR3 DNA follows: TGTGCCAGCAGCCCCTATGCAGGGGGCACTGAAGCTTTCTTT. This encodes CASSPYAGGTEAFF.

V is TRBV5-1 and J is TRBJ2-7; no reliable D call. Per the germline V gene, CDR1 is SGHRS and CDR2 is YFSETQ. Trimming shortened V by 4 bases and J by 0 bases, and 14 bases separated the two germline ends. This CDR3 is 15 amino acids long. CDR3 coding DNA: TGCGCCAGCAGCGAATCCGGGTTACGCTCCTACGAGCAGTACTTC. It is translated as CASSESGLRSYEQYF.

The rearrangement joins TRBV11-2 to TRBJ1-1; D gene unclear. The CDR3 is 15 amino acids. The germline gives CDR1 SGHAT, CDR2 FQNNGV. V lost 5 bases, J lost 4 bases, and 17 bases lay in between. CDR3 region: CASSVLRADGTEAFF. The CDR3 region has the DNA TGTGCCAGCAGCGTTTTGCGGGCCGACGGCACTGAAGCTTTCTTT. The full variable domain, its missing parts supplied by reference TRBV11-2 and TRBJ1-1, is EAGVAQSPRYKIIEKRQSVAFWCNPISGHATLYWYQQILGQGPKLLIQFQNNGVVDDSQLPKDRFSAERLKGVDSTLKIQPAKLEDSAVYLCASSVLRADGTEAFFGQGTRLTVV.

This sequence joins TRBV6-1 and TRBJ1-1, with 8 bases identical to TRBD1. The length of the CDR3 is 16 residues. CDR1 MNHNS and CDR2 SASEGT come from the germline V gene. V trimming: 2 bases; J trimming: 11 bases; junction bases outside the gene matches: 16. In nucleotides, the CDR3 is TGTGCCAGCAGTGAATCGGGACAGGTCTTCGGTAAGAGGGCTTTCTTT. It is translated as CASSESGQVFGKRAFF.

CDR3 in DNA: TGTGCCACCAGCAGAGGAGGGAAAGTCGGGAGATACGCGAACACCGGGGAGCTGTTTTTT. Residues: CATSRGGKVGRYANTGELFF. This chain links TRBV15 with TRBJ2-2; TRBD2 might be the D (6 bases). Deletions cut 1 base from V and 0 bases from J, with 21 bases between. CDR3 length equals 20 residues. From germline, CDR1 is LNHNV and CDR2 YYDKDF (reference sequence).

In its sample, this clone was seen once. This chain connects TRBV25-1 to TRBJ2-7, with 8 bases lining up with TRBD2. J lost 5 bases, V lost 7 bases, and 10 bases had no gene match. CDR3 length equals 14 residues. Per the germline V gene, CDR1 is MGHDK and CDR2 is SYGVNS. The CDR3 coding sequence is TGTGCCAGCAACCAATTCGGGGGGGGCGACGAGCAGTACTTC. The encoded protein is CASNQFGGGDEQYF.

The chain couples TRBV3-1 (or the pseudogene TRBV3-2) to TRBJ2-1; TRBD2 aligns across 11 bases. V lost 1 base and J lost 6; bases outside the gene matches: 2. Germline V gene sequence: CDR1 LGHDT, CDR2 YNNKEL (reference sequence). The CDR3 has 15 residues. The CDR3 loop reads CASSQGLAGGNEQFF. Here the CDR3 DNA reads TGTGCCAGCAGCCAAGGGCTAGCGGGAGGCAATGAGCAGTTCTTC.

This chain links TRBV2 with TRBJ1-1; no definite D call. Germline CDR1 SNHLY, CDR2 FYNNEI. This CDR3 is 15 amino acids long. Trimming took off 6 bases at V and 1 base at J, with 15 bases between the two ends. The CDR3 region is CASSAVGRANTEAFF. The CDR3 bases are TGTGCCAGCAGCGCGGTCGGGAGGGCGAACACTGAAGCTTTCTTT.

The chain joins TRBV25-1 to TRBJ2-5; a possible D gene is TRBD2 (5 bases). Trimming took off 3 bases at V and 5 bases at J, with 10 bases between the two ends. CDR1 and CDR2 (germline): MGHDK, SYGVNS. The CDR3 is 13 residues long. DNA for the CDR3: TGTGCCAGCAGTGACGCGGGTAGGGAGACCCAGTACTTC. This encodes CASSDAGRETQYF.

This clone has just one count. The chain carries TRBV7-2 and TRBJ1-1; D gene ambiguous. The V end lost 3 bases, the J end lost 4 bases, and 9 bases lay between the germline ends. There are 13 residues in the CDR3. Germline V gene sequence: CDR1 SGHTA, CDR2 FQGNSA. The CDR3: CASSFSKLTEAFF. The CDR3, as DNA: TGTGCCAGCAGCTTTTCAAAACTCACTGAAGCTTTCTTT.